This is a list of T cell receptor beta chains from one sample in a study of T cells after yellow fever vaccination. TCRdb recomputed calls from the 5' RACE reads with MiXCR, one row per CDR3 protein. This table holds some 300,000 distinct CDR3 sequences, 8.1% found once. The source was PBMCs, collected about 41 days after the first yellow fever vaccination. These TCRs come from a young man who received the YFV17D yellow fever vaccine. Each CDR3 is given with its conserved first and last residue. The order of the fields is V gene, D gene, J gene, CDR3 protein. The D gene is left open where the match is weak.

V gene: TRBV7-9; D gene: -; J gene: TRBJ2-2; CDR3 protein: CASSSIVGDHTGELFF
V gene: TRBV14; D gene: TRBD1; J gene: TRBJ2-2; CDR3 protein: CASRRQGGSGELFF
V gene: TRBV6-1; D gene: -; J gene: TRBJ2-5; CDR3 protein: CASSPLTEETQYF
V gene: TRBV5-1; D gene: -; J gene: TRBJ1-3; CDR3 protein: CASSFGQSGNTIYF
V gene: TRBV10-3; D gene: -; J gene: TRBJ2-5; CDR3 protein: CAIRGALGGTQYF
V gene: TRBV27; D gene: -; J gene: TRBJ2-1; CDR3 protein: CASSSQSRSPNYNEQFF
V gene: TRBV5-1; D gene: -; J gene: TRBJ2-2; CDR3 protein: CASSLLKGSTGELFF
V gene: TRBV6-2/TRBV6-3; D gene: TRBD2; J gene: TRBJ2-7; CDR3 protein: CASRGTSGLEQYF
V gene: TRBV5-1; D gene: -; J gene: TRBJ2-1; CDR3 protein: CASSLAAENEQFF
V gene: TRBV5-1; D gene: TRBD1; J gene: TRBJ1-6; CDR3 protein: CASSLGGQRNSPLHF
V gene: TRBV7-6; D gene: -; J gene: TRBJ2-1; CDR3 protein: CASSLEGIGEQFF
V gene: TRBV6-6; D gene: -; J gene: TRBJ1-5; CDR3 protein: CASRSPGNQPQHF
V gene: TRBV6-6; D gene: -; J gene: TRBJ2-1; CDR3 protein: CASSSLGLHEQFF
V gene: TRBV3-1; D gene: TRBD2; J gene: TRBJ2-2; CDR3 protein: CASTQAGDPTGELFF
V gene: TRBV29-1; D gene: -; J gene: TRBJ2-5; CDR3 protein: CSMGRMGETQYF
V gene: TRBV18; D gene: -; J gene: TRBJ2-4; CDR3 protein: CASSPNRLGALAKNIQYF
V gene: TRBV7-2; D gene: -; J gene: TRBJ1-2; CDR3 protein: CASSLDRGVGYTF
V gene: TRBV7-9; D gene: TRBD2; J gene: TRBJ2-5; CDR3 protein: CASSFTSGQETQYF
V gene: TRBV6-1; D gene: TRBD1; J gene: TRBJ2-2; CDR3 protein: CASSAQGTANTGELFF
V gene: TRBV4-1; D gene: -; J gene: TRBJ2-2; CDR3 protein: CASSQTDTGELFF